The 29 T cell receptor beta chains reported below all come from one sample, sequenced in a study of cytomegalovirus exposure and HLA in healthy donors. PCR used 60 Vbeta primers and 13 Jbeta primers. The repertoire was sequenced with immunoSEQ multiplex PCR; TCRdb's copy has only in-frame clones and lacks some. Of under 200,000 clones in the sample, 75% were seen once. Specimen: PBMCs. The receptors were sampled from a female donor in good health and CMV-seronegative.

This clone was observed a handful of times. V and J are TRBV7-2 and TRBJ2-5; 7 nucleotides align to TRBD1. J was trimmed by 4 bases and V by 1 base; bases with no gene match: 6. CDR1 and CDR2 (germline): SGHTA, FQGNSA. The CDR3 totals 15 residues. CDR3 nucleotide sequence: TGTGCCAGCAGCTTAGAACGACAGGGCAGAGAGACCCAGTACTTC. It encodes CASSLERQGRETQYF.

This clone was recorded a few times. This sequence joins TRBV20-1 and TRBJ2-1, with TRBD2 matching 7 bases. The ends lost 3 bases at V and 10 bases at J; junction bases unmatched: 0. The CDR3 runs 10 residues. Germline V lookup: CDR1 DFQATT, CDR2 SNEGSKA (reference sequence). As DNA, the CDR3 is TGCAGTGCTAGCGGGGGGGAGCAGTTCTTC. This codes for CSASGGEQFF.

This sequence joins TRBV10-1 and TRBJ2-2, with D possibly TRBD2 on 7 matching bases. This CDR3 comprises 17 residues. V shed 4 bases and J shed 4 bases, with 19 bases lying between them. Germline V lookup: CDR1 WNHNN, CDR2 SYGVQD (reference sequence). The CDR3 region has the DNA TGCGCCAGCAGTGGGGGACTCGGCGGGGGCCTCACCGGGGAGCTGTTTTTT. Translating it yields CASSGGLGGGLTGELFF.

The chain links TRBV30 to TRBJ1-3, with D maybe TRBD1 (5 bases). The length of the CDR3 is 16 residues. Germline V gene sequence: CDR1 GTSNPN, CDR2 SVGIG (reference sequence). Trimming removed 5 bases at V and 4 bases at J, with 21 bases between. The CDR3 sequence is CAWDTGTALKGNTIYF. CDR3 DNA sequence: TGTGCCTGGGACACCGGGACTGCTCTAAAAGGAAACACCATATATTTT. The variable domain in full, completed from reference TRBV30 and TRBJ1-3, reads SQTIHQWPATLVQPVGSPLSLECTVEGTSNPNLYWYRQAAGRGLQLLFYSVGIGQISSEVPQNLSASRPQDRQFILSSKKLLLSDSGFYLCAWDTGTALKGNTIYFGEGSWLTVV.

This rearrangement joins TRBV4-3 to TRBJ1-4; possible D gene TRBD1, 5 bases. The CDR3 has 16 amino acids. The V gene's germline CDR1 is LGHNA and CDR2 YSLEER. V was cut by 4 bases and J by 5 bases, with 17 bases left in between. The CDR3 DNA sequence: TGCGCCAGCAGCCGGGAGCCCGGGGGAATAAATGAAAAACTGTTTTTT. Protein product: CASSREPGGINEKLFF.

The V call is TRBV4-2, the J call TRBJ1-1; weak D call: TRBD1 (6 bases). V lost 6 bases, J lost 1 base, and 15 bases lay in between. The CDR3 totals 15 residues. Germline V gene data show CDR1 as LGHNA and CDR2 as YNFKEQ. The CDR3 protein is CASSHDGQPNTEAFF. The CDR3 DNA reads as TGTGCCAGCAGTCACGACGGACAGCCGAACACTGAAGCTTTCTTT.

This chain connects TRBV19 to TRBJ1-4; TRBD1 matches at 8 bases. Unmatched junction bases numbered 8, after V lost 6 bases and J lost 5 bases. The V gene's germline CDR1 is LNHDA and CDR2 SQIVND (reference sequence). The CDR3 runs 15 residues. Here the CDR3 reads CASRVSRQGNEKLFF. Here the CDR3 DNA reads TGTGCCAGTAGGGTGAGCCGACAGGGGAATGAAAAACTGTTTTTT.

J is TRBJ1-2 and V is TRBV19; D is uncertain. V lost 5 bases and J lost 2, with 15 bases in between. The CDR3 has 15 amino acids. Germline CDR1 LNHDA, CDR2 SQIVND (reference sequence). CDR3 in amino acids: CASSQKRSGNYGYTF. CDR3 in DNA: TGTGCCAGTAGTCAAAAGAGGTCTGGGAACTATGGCTACACCTTC.

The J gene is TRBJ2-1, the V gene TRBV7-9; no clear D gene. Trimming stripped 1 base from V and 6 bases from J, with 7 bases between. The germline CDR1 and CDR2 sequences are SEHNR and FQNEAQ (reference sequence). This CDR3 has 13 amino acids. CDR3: CASSLVAPNEQFF. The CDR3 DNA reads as TGTGCCAGCAGCTTAGTAGCCCCCAATGAGCAGTTCTTC.

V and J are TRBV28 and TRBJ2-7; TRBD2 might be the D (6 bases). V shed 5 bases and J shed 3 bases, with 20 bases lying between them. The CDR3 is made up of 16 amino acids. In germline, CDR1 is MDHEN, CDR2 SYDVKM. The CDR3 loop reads CASSVSSESPGYEQYF. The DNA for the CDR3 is TGTGCCAGCAGTGTCTCTAGCGAGTCTCCGGGCTACGAGCAGTACTTC.

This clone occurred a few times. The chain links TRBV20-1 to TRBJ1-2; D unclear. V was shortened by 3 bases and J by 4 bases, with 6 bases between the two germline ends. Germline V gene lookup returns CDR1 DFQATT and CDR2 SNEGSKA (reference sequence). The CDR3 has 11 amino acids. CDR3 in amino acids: CSASLRYGYTF. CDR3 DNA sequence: TGCAGTGCTAGTCTCCGCTATGGCTACACCTTC.

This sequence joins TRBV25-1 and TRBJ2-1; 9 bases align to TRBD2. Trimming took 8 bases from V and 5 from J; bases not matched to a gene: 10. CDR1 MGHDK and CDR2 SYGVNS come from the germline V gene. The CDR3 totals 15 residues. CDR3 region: CASSLAGGHHNEQFF. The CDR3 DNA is TGTGCCAGCTCCCTTGCGGGGGGGCATCACAATGAGCAGTTCTTC. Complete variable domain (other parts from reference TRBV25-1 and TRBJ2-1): EADIYQTPRYLVIGTGKKITLECSQTMGHDKMYWYQQDPGMELHLIHYSYGVNSTEKGDLSSESTVSRIRTEHFPLTLESARPSHTSQYLCASSLAGGHHNEQFFGPGTRLTVL.

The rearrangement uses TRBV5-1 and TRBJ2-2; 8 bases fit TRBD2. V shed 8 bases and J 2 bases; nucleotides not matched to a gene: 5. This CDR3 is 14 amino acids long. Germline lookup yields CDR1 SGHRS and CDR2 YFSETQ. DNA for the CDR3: TGCGCCAGTGGACTAGCCTCCAACACCGGGGAGCTGTTTTTT. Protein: CASGLASNTGELFF.

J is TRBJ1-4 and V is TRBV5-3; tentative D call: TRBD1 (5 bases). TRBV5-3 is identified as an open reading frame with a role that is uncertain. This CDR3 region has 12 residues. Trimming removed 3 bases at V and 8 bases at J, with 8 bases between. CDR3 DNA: TGTGCCAGAAGCTCTAACAGGGAAAAACTGTTTTTT. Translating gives CARSSNREKLFF.

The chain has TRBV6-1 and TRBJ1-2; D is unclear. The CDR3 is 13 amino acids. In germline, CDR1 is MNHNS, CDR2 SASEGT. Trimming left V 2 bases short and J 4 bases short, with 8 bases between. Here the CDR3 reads CASSETTAYGYTF. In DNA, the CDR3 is TGTGCCAGCAGTGAAACAACAGCCTATGGCTACACCTTC.

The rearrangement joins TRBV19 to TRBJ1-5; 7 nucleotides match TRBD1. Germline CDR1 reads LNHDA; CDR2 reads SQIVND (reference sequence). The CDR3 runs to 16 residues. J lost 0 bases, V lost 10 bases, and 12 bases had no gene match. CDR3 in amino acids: CATGGDRGGSNQPQHF. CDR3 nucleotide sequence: TGTGCCACCGGCGGGGACAGAGGAGGTAGCAATCAGCCCCAGCATTTT.

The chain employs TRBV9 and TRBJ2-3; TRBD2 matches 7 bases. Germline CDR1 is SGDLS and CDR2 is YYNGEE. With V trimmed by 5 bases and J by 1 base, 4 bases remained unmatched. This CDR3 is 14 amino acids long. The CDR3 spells CASRESGGTDTQYF. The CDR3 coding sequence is TGTGCCAGCAGAGAAAGCGGGGGCACAGATACGCAGTATTTT.

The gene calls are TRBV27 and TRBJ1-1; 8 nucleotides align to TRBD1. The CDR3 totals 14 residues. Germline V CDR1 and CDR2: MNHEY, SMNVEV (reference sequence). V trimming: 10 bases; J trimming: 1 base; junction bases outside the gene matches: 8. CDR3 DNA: TGTGCCACCAAAAATGGACAGGGGAACACTGAAGCTTTCTTT. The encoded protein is CATKNGQGNTEAFF.

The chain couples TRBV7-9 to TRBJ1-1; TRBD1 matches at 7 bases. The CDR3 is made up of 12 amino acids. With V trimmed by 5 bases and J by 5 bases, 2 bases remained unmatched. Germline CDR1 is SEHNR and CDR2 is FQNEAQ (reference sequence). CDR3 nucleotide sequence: TGTGCCAGCAGCCGGGGACAGACTGAAGCTTTCTTT. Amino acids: CASSRGQTEAFF.

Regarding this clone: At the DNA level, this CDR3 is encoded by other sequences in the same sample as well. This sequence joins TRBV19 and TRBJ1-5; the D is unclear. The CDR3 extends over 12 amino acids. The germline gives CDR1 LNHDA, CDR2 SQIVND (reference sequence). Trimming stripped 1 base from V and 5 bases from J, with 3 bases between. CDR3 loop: CASSIGDQPQHF. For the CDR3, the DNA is TGTGCCAGTAGTATAGGAGATCAGCCCCAGCATTTT. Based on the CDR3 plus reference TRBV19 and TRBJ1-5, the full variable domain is DGGITQSPKYLFRKEGQNVTLSCEQNLNHDAMYWYRQDPGQGLRLIYYSQIVNDFQKGDIAEGYSVSREKKESFPLTVTSAQKNPTAFYLCASSIGDQPQHFGDGTRLSIL.

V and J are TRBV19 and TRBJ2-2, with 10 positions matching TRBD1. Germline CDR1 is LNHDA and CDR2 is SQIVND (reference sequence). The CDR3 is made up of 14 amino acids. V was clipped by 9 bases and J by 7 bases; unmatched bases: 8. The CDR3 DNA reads TGTGCCAGCCCGGACAGGGGGTCGGGCGGGGAGCTGTTTTTT. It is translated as CASPDRGSGGELFF.

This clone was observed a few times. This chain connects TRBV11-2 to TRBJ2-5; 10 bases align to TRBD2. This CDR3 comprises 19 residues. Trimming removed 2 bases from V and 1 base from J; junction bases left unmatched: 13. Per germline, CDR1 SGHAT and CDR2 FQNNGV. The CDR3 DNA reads TGTGCCAGCAGCTTAACCCGACTAGCGGGCGAAACTCGCCAAGAGACCCAGTACTTC. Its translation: CASSLTRLAGETRQETQYF.

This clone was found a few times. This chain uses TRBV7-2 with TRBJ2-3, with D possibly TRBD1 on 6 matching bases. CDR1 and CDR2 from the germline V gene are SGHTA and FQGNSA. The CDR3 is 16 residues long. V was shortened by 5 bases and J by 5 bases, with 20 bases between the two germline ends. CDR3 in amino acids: CASSPLGAGVVDTQYF. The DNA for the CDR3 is TGTGCCAGCAGCCCGCTTGGGGCAGGGGTGGTAGATACGCAGTATTTT.

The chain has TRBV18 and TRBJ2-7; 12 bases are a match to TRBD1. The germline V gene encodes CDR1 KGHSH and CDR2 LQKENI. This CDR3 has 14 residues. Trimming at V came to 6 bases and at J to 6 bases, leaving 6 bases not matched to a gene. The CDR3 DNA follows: TGTGCCAGCTCGTCGGGACAGGGGGCGTTCGAGCAGTACTTC. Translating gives CASSSGQGAFEQYF.

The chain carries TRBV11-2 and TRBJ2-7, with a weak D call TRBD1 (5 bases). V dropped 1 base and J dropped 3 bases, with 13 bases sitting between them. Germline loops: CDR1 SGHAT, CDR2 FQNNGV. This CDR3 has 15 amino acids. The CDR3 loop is CASSLGFGRVYEQYF. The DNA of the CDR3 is TGTGCCAGCAGCTTAGGTTTCGGCAGGGTCTACGAGCAGTACTTC.

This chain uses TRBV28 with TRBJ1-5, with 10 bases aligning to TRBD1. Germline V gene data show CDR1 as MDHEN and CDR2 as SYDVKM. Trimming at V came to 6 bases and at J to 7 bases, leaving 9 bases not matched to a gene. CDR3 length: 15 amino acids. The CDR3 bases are TGTGCCAGCAGCCCGACAGGGGGCGTCGGGCAGCCCCAGCATTTT. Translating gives CASSPTGGVGQPQHF.

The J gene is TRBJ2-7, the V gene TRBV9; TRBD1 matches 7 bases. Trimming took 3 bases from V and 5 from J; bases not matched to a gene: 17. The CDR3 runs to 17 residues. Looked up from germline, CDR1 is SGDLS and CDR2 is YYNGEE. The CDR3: CASSATYTPGQSHEQYF. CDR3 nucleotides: TGTGCCAGCAGCGCCACCTATACTCCGGGACAGAGCCACGAGCAGTACTTC.

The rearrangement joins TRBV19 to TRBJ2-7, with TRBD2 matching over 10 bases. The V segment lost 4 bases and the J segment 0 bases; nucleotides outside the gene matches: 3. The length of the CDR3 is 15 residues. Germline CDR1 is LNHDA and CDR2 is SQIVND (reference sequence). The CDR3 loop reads CASSTSGRASYEQYF. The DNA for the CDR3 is TGTGCCAGTAGTACCAGCGGGAGGGCCTCCTACGAGCAGTACTTC.

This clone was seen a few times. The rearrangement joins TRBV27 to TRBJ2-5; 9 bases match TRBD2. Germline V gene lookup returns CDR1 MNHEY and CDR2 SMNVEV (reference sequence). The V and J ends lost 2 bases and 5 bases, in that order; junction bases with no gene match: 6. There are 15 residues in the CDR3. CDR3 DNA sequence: TGTGCCAGCAGTTTAGGCGGGGGGGCAAAGGAGACCCAGTACTTC. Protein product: CASSLGGGAKETQYF.